These 24 T cell receptor beta chains share one sample of origin, sequenced in a study of neurological immune-mediated disorders. The time point here: longitudinal time-point 1 (baseline). TCRdb re-called the 5' RACE reads with MiXCR, one entry per CDR3 protein. This sample yields tens of thousands of distinct CDR3 sequences, of which roughly 10% are seen a single time; 9.5% to 10% belongs to the top ten. The sample comprised PBMCs. The receptors here all came from a man aged 30 to 45 in good health.

Ten or more counts support this clonotype. V gene TRBV7-2 combines with J gene TRBJ2-5; 7 nucleotides line up with TRBD2. CDR1 is SGHTA, CDR2 FQGNSA, per germline. After removal of 8 bases from V and 5 bases from J, the junction contained 11 bases not matched to a gene. CDR3 length equals 14 residues. CDR3 loop: CASLLSAGVETQYF. CDR3 nucleotides: TGTGCCAGCCTACTTTCGGCGGGAGTCGAGACCCAGTACTTC.

About this clonotype itself: A much larger clone differs by one base, so this may be a read error. The gene calls are TRBV12-3 or TRBV12-4 and TRBJ1-1, with 9 bases that match TRBD1. This CDR3 spans 15 amino acids. The V and J ends lost 6 bases and 4 bases, in that order; junction bases with no gene match: 9. The DNA for the CDR3 is TGTGCCAGCAGAAAAAGGAGACAGGGGGGCACTGAAGCTTTCTTT. Translated, it gives CASRKRRQGGTEAFF.

This clonotype was recorded at least ten times. V is TRBV20-1 and J is TRBJ1-5; a weak D match, TRBD1 (6 bases). In germline, CDR1 is DFQATT, CDR2 SNEGSKA (reference sequence). The CDR3 totals 16 residues. The V end lost 6 bases, the J end lost 0 bases, and 18 bases lay between the germline ends. This CDR3 is CSAVDRDTYSNQPQHF. CDR3 in DNA: TGCAGTGCCGTTGACCGGGACACTTATAGCAATCAGCCCCAGCATTTT.

The chain uses TRBV6-4 and TRBJ1-1; D ambiguous. V lost 4 bases, J lost 0 bases, and 6 bases lay in between. The CDR3 runs 13 residues. Per the germline V gene, CDR1 is MRHNA and CDR2 is SNTAGT. The DNA of the CDR3 is TGTGCCAGCAGTGTACAGCTGAACACTGAAGCTTTCTTT. This sequence encodes CASSVQLNTEAFF.

As regards this clonotype: A much bigger clone sits one base away, suggesting this may be a read error. This chain joins TRBV12-3 or TRBV12-4 and TRBJ2-5; D is perhaps TRBD1 (5 bases). This CDR3 is 14 amino acids long. For the CDR3, the DNA is TGTGCCAGCAGCACAGGACAAGGCCAAGATACCCAGTACTTC. Translating gives CASSTGQGQDTQYF.

This clonotype was seen at least ten times. The V gene is TRBV27, the J gene TRBJ2-5; 9 bases are shared with TRBD1. The trim removed 5 bases at V and 4 bases at J, leaving 5 bases unmatched. CDR1 is MNHEY and CDR2 is SMNVEV in the germline V gene (reference sequence). The CDR3 has 14 residues. DNA for the CDR3: TGTGCCAGCAGTATGGACAGGGGACGAGAGACCCAGTACTTC. This codes for CASSMDRGRETQYF.

There are many counts of this clonotype. The chain employs TRBV20-1 and TRBJ1-2; TRBD1 matches 9 bases. Germline V gene data show CDR1 as DFQATT and CDR2 as SNEGSKA (reference sequence). The V and J ends lost 0 bases and 8 bases, in that order; junction bases with no gene match: 13. The CDR3 totals 16 residues. CDR3 in amino acids: CSARESTGGFYNGYTF. CDR3 coding DNA: TGCAGTGCTAGAGAATCCACAGGGGGCTTTTATAACGGCTACACCTTC.

This clonotype was seen many times. V usage is TRBV25-1 and J usage is TRBJ2-1; no firm D call. There are 14 residues in the CDR3. The V and J ends lost 3 bases and 4 bases respectively, with 10 bases between them. Germline-derived CDR1 and CDR2 are MGHDK and SYGVNS. The CDR3 loop is CASSEGLGYNEQFF. The CDR3 bases are TGTGCCAGCAGTGAGGGCTTAGGGTACAATGAGCAGTTCTTC.

Of note for this clonotype: It may be a read error: a sequence one base away is much more abundant. The chain links TRBV7-9 to TRBJ2-5; D may be TRBD1 (6 bases). The germline V gene has CDR1 SEHNR and CDR2 FQNEAQ (reference sequence). This CDR3 has 14 amino acids. This chain's CDR3 is CANSLGQYGETQYF. The CDR3 DNA reads TGTGCCAACAGCCTAGGACAGTATGGAGAGACCCAGTACTTC.

This clonotype occurred many times. In DNA, the CDR3 is TGTGCCAGCAGCGTATCGTCAGGGGTTAACACCGGGGAGCTGTTTTTT. Amino acid sequence: CASSVSSGVNTGELFF. The chain combines TRBV9 with TRBJ2-2; D is perhaps TRBD1 (6 bases). The CDR3 totals 16 residues. Germline V gene data show CDR1 as SGDLS and CDR2 as YYNGEE. V dropped 1 base and J dropped 2 bases, with 12 bases sitting between them.

This clonotype was seen at least ten times. The chain recombines TRBV5-1 with TRBJ1-1; D remains ambiguous. V shed 4 bases and J shed 0 bases, with 19 bases lying between them. The V gene's germline CDR1 is SGHRS and CDR2 YFSETQ. The CDR3 contains 17 residues. The CDR3 here is CASSEWGILNMNTEAFF. In DNA, the CDR3 is TGCGCCAGCAGCGAGTGGGGAATTCTAAATATGAACACTGAAGCTTTCTTT. The full variable domain, in which reference TRBV5-1 and TRBJ1-1 provide the parts outside the CDR3, is KAGVTQTPRYLIKTRGQQVTLSCSPISGHRSVSWYQQTPGQGLQFLFEYFSETQRNKGNFPGRFSGRQFSNSRSEMNVSTLELGDSALYLCASSEWGILNMNTEAFFGQGTRLTVV.

CDR3 residues: CASTTGTSGYYEQFF. Written as DNA, the CDR3 is TGTGCCAGCACCACCGGGACTAGCGGGTACTACGAGCAGTTCTTC. The chain has TRBV28 and TRBJ2-1, with TRBD2 matching 12 bases. The germline V gene encodes CDR1 MDHEN and CDR2 SYDVKM. V shed 7 bases, J shed 10 bases, and the junction held 11 bases outside the gene matches. The CDR3 contains 15 residues.

This rearrangement joins TRBV3-1 to TRBJ2-3; a possible D gene is TRBD2 (6 bases). The CDR3 length is 16 residues. Germline V gene sequence: CDR1 LGHDT, CDR2 YNNKEL (reference sequence). Trimming pared 4 bases from V and 0 bases from J, leaving 14 bases between. CDR3 sequence reads: CASSPLGTSSTDTQYF. CDR3 nucleotides: TGTGCCAGCAGCCCTCTCGGGACTTCTAGCACAGATACGCAGTATTTT.

This clonotype was detected many times. This chain links TRBV29-1 with TRBJ2-1, with D possibly TRBD1 on 6 matching bases. The CDR3 totals 10 residues. V was trimmed by 2 bases and J by 12 bases, leaving 8 bases between them. Looked up from germline, CDR1 is SQVTM and CDR2 is ANQGSEA. DNA of the CDR3: TGCAGCGTTGAAAAAGGGGGGCAGTTCTTC. It specifies CSVEKGGQFF.

This clonotype was detected ten times or more. The chain couples TRBV20-1 to TRBJ2-7; tentative D call: TRBD1 (6 bases). With 6 bases removed from V and 3 bases from J, the gap between germline ends came to 27 bases. The germline CDR1 and CDR2 sequences are DFQATT and SNEGSKA (reference sequence). The CDR3 is 17 residues long. CDR3 residues: CSAPKVWDTGTGYEQYF. In nucleotides, the CDR3 is TGCAGTGCCCCGAAGGTGTGGGACACCGGTACGGGCTACGAGCAGTACTTC.

In this sample, this clonotype turned up many times. The chain is built from TRBV10-3 and TRBJ1-1; D uncertain. Trimming stripped 6 bases from V and 1 base from J, with 15 bases between. Germline CDR1 is ENHRY and CDR2 is SYGVKD. The CDR3 contains 15 residues. Here the CDR3 reads CAISTIRGANTEAFF. The CDR3 bases are TGTGCCATCAGCACGATTCGGGGTGCGAACACTGAAGCTTTCTTT.

This clonotype was recorded at least ten times. The chain has TRBV5-6 and TRBJ2-4, with no clear D. Germline loops: CDR1 SGHDT, CDR2 YYEEEE. V lost 0 bases and J lost 0, with 7 bases in between. The CDR3 sequence is 15 residues long. The CDR3 reads CASSLGRSAKNIQYF. Written as DNA, the CDR3 is TGTGCCAGCAGCTTGGGGCGGTCAGCCAAAAACATTCAGTACTTC. The full variable domain, in which reference TRBV5-6 and TRBJ2-4 provide the parts outside the CDR3, is DAGVTQSPTHLIKTRGQQVTLRCSPKSGHDTVSWYQQALGQGPQFIFQYYEEEERQRGNFPDRFSGHQFPNYSSELNVNALLLGDSALYLCASSLGRSAKNIQYFGAGTRLSVL.

This clonotype showed up just a few times. The chain uses TRBV18 and TRBJ1-5, with D possibly TRBD1 on 6 matching bases. Germline CDR1 KGHSH, CDR2 LQKENI. V was shortened by 4 bases and J by 2 bases, with 12 bases between the two germline ends. The CDR3 length is 15 residues. The CDR3: CASSQGGQGNQPQHF. For the CDR3, the DNA is TGTGCCAGCTCACAAGGGGGGCAGGGCAATCAGCCCCAGCATTTT.

The chain combines TRBV11-3 with TRBJ2-3, with D possibly being TRBD2 (6 bases). V was cut by 3 bases and J by 2 bases, with 18 bases left in between. This CDR3 comprises 17 residues. Germline CDR1 SGHNT, CDR2 YENEEA. The CDR3 DNA follows: TGTGCCAGCAGCTTCTCCCCCCCCGGCGGGATCACAGATACGCAGTATTTT. The encoded protein is CASSFSPPGGITDTQYF.

This clonotype appeared many times. The rearrangement joins TRBV6-2 or TRBV6-3 to TRBJ1-1; D remains ambiguous. The CDR3 runs 14 residues. Trimming cost V 6 bases and J 5 bases, with 16 bases left between them. CDR1 and CDR2 (germline): MNHEY, SVGEGT. The CDR3 loop is CASSRPAAGTEAFF. In DNA form, the CDR3 reads TGTGCCAGCAGCCGCCCCGCGGCGGGGACTGAAGCTTTCTTT.

This clonotype was observed a few times. The genes are TRBV6-6 and TRBJ2-3; D ambiguous. Germline loops: CDR1 MNHNY, CDR2 SVGAGI (reference sequence). V was cut by 4 bases and J by 3 bases, with 14 bases left in between. The CDR3 is 15 amino acids. CDR3 DNA sequence: TGTGCCAGCAGTTTTTTAGGCAAGTCGACAGATACGCAGTATTTT. Translation: CASSFLGKSTDTQYF.

This clonotype occurred many times. This rearrangement joins TRBV20-1 to TRBJ1-4, with D perhaps matching TRBD1 (6 bases). Between the trimmed V and J ends, which lost 1 base and 7 bases, there was a span of 22 bases. Germline CDR1 reads DFQATT; CDR2 reads SNEGSKA (reference sequence). The CDR3 length is 17 residues. This CDR3 reads CSARGIRGAGGFEKLFF. The CDR3 DNA is TGCAGTGCTAGAGGGATCCGGGGGGCGGGGGGATTTGAAAAACTGTTTTTT.

Only a few counts were recorded for this clonotype. The V call is TRBV5-1, the J call TRBJ2-7, with 7 nucleotides matching TRBD1. The length of the CDR3 is 15 residues. Germline loops: CDR1 SGHRS, CDR2 YFSETQ. Unmatched junction bases numbered 4, after V lost 0 bases and J lost 1 base. In DNA form, the CDR3 reads TGCGCCAGCAGCTTGGGCGGCAGGGGGTCCTACGAGCAGTACTTC. Its protein is CASSLGGRGSYEQYF.

V usage is TRBV29-1 and J usage is TRBJ2-1; weak D call: TRBD1 (5 bases). Germline V lookup: CDR1 SQVTM, CDR2 ANQGSEA. The CDR3 totals 12 residues. V lost 0 bases, J lost 7 bases, and 7 bases lay in between. The CDR3 loop reads CSVEEQVNEQFF. CDR3 DNA sequence: TGCAGCGTTGAAGAACAGGTAAATGAGCAGTTCTTC.